What follows are 6 T cell receptor beta chains derived from one specimen sequenced in a study of T cell responses to AZD1222 COVID-19 vaccine. Sequencing used immunoSEQ multiplex PCR; TCRdb keeps in-frame clones, though not all of them. The table has 120,000 or so clones, approximately 80% seen once. Material: peripheral blood, obtained 28 days after the second AZD1222 dose. Receptors were obtained from an adult who received the AZD1222 COVID-19 vaccine.

The chain uses TRBV5-1 and TRBJ1-1, with D uncertain. Per the germline V gene, CDR1 is SGHRS and CDR2 is YFSETQ. Trimming removed 5 bases from V and 3 bases from J, with 17 bases in between. The length of the CDR3 is 15 residues. The CDR3 here is CASRNKGSGDTEAFF. CDR3 sequence (DNA): TGCGCCAGCAGGAATAAAGGCAGCGGGGACACTGAAGCTTTCTTT.

V and J are TRBV10-2 and TRBJ1-2; a weak D match, TRBD1 (5 bases). The CDR3 covers 14 residues. The ends were cut back, 0 bases at V and 8 bases at J, with 13 bases in the middle. The V gene's germline CDR1 is WSHSY and CDR2 SAAADI. This chain's CDR3 is CASSESRGGWGYTF. The DNA for the CDR3 is TGCGCCAGCAGTGAGTCGAGGGGAGGTTGGGGCTACACCTTC.

The chain couples TRBV7-9 to TRBJ2-5; D is unclear. The CDR3 spans 11 residues. Germline assignment: CDR1 SEHNR and CDR2 FQNEAQ (reference sequence). V lost 3 bases to trimming and J lost 10 bases, with 9 bases between them. The CDR3 is CASSFEGVQYF. In DNA form, the CDR3 reads TGTGCCAGCAGCTTTGAAGGAGTCCAGTACTTC. The complete variable domain, with remaining parts taken from reference TRBV7-9 and TRBJ2-5, reads DTGVSQNPRHKITKRGQNVTFRCDPISEHNRLYWYRQTLGQGPEFLTYFQNEAQLEKSRLLSDRFSAERPKGSFSTLEIQRTEQGDSAMYLCASSFEGVQYFGPGTRLLVL.

The J gene is TRBJ1-1, the V gene TRBV19; maybe TRBD1 (5 bases). Trimming shortened V by 8 bases and J by 2 bases, and 15 bases separated the two germline ends. The germline CDR1 and CDR2 sequences are LNHDA and SQIVND (reference sequence). CDR3 length: 14 residues. The CDR3 spells CASPSQGPNTEAFF. The CDR3 DNA sequence: TGTGCCAGTCCCTCTCAGGGACCAAACACTGAAGCTTTCTTT.

This clone was recorded once. The chain joins TRBV11-2 to TRBJ2-3, with D tentatively TRBD2 (6 bases). Per germline, CDR1 SGHAT and CDR2 FQNNGV. V was shortened by 5 bases and J by 1 base, with 10 bases between the two germline ends. The CDR3 extends over 14 amino acids. In DNA form, the CDR3 reads TGTGCCAGCAGCCCGGGACTTCGCACAGATACGCAGTATTTT. The encoded protein is CASSPGLRTDTQYF.

V and J are TRBV11-3 and TRBJ2-3, with D hard to call. CDR1 and CDR2 (germline): SGHNT, YENEEA. CDR3 length: 14 residues. The V end lost 5 bases, the J end lost 4 bases, and 13 bases lay between the germline ends. The CDR3 here is CASSPGSPADTQYF. The CDR3 nucleotides are TGTGCCAGCAGCCCGGGTTCTCCGGCAGATACGCAGTATTTT. Full variable domain (outside the CDR3, taken from reference TRBV11-3 and TRBJ2-3): EAGVVQSPRYKIIEKKQPVAFWCNPISGHNTLYWYLQNLGQGPELLIRYENEEAVDDSQLPKDRFSAERLKGVDSTLKIQPAELGDSAVYLCASSPGSPADTQYFGPGTRLTVL.